These 18 T cell receptor beta chains originate from one sample sequenced in a study of beta chain features in type 1 diabetes. The study, taken as a whole, reports: Among patients with Type 1 diabetes, TCRB CDR3s were moderately but significantly shorter in every one of the four CD4+ subsets.

Expressed TCRB transcripts were sequenced because the isolated RNA had all been reverse transcribed beforehand. The method was immunoSEQ multiplex PCR; TCRdb's version includes in-frame clones alone and lacks a portion of them. The sample has some 200,000 clones, 16% seen once. Their antigen targets remain unknown. Sequencing was performed on naive CD4+ T cells from blood. These receptor sequences come from a man aged 25 to 40 with type 1 diabetes.

This sequence joins TRBV15 and TRBJ2-1; TRBD2 matches 11 bases. Trimming cost V 3 bases and J 7 bases; bases outside gene matches: 8. Germline V gene lookup returns CDR1 LNHNV and CDR2 YYDKDF (reference sequence). The CDR3 is 16 residues long. The CDR3 loop is CATSSSLAGGLNEQFF. The CDR3 nucleotides read TGTGCCACCAGCAGTTCCCTAGCGGGAGGTTTAAATGAGCAGTTCTTC.

This chain uses TRBV30 with TRBJ2-1, with 11 bases identical to TRBD2. The ends lost 3 bases at V and 3 bases at J; junction bases unmatched: 1. Germline values: CDR1 GTSNPN, CDR2 SVGIG (reference sequence). The CDR3 is 14 amino acids. The CDR3 is CAWSGLAGYNEQFF. In nucleotides, the CDR3 is TGTGCCTGGAGCGGACTAGCGGGCTACAATGAGCAGTTCTTC. Complete variable domain (other parts from reference TRBV30 and TRBJ2-1): SQTIHQWPATLVQPVGSPLSLECTVEGTSNPNLYWYRQAAGRGLQLLFYSVGIGQISSEVPQNLSASRPQDRQFILSSKKLLLSDSGFYLCAWSGLAGYNEQFFGPGTRLTVL.

This clone was observed a few times. The rearrangement joins TRBV29-1 to TRBJ1-1; no definite D call. With 8 bases removed from V and 7 bases from J, the gap between germline ends came to 20 bases. In germline, CDR1 is SQVTM, CDR2 ANQGSEA. The CDR3 is 13 amino acids. The CDR3 loop reads CSPEGLSRGEAFF. The DNA for the CDR3 is TGCAGCCCCGAAGGTCTCTCACGCGGTGAAGCTTTCTTT.

The V and J genes are TRBV29-1 and TRBJ2-1; D may be TRBD1 (6 bases). The CDR3 extends over 13 amino acids. CDR1 is SQVTM and CDR2 is ANQGSEA in the germline V gene. The ends were cut back, 4 bases at V and 4 bases at J, with 11 bases in the middle. In nucleotides, the CDR3 is TGCAGCGTTGGTCGCAGGGGATACAATGAGCAGTTCTTC. Residues: CSVGRRGYNEQFF.

The gene calls are TRBV7-9 and TRBJ1-4, with TRBD1 matching over 10 bases. After removal of 6 bases from V and 8 bases from J, the junction contained 9 bases not matched to a gene. There are 15 residues in the CDR3. Germline values: CDR1 SEHNR, CDR2 FQNEAQ (reference sequence). CDR3 DNA sequence: TGTGCCAGCAGATCCTCGTGGGGACAGGGGGAAAAACTGTTTTTT. Translation: CASRSSWGQGEKLFF.

Note on this clone: The same CDR3 arises from other DNA sequences in this sample as well. This chain connects TRBV7-9 to TRBJ2-3, with D hard to call. Trimming took off 1 base at V and 0 bases at J, with 5 bases between the two ends. The CDR3 runs 14 residues. Germline lookup yields CDR1 SEHNR and CDR2 FQNEAQ (reference sequence). The CDR3: CASSLERSTDTQYF. The CDR3 DNA sequence: TGTGCCAGCAGCTTAGAAAGAAGCACAGATACGCAGTATTTT.

This clone has only a few counts. The gene calls are TRBV7-9 and TRBJ2-1, with 8 bases identical to TRBD2. The germline gives CDR1 SEHNR, CDR2 FQNEAQ (reference sequence). V was clipped by 2 bases and J by 2 bases; unmatched bases: 2. The CDR3 totals 15 residues. CDR3 bases: TGTGCCAGCAGCTTAACTAGCGGAGCCTACAATGAGCAGTTCTTC. Its protein product is CASSLTSGAYNEQFF.

This clone has more than one count but fewer than ten. The chain combines TRBV29-1 with TRBJ2-7, with TRBD1 matching over 9 bases. V shed 3 bases, J shed 2 bases, and the junction held 8 bases outside the gene matches. Germline-derived CDR1 and CDR2 are SQVTM and ANQGSEA. The CDR3 runs to 15 residues. This chain's CDR3 is CSVDVGQGMPYEQYF. The CDR3 nucleotides are TGCAGCGTTGATGTTGGACAGGGGATGCCCTACGAGCAGTACTTC.

This chain connects TRBV30 to TRBJ1-4; 11 bases are shared with TRBD1. V trimming: 2 bases; J trimming: 7 bases; junction bases outside the gene matches: 3. Germline V gives CDR1 GTSNPN, CDR2 SVGIG (reference sequence). There are 14 residues in the CDR3. CDR3 residues: CAWSRTGGSEKLFF. The CDR3 DNA sequence: TGTGCCTGGAGTAGGACAGGGGGCAGTGAAAAACTGTTTTTT.

This clone has more than one count but fewer than ten. The V and J genes are TRBV5-4 and TRBJ1-2, with a weak D call TRBD1 (5 bases). The V and J ends lost 0 bases and 4 bases respectively, with 10 bases between them. There are 14 residues in the CDR3. From germline, CDR1 is SGHNT and CDR2 YYREEE (reference sequence). CDR3 DNA: TGTGCCAGCAGCTTGGGTCGTCAGGGCTATGGCTACACCTTC. This gives the protein CASSLGRQGYGYTF.

The count of this clone is one. The V call is TRBV27, the J call TRBJ2-7; possible D gene TRBD1, 6 bases. Trimming took off 6 bases at V and 7 bases at J, with 13 bases between the two ends. CDR1 and CDR2 (germline): MNHEY, SMNVEV (reference sequence). The CDR3 contains 12 residues. The CDR3 nucleotides read TGTGCCAGCAGGATTCCGGGACATGAGCAGTACTTC. Residues: CASRIPGHEQYF.

V and J are TRBV5-4 and TRBJ2-3; 11 bases agree with TRBD2. With V trimmed by 4 bases and J by 3 bases, 1 base remained unmatched. Looked up from germline, CDR1 is SGHNT and CDR2 is YYREEE (reference sequence). The CDR3 sequence is 14 residues long. The CDR3 coding sequence is TGTGCCAGCAGCCTAGCGGGAGGAACAGATACGCAGTATTTT. Residues: CASSLAGGTDTQYF.

In its sample, this clone was seen a few times. This sequence joins TRBV27 and TRBJ1-2; unclear D gene. V dropped 7 bases and J dropped 1 base, with 13 bases sitting between them. The CDR3 runs to 14 residues. Germline CDR1 MNHEY, CDR2 SMNVEV (reference sequence). The CDR3 DNA reads as TGTGCCAGCACCCAGTACGGGGATAACTATGGCTACACCTTC. Amino acids: CASTQYGDNYGYTF.

The J gene is TRBJ2-4, the V gene TRBV7-2; TRBD1 matches 9 bases. The CDR3 loop spans 15 amino acids. Unmatched junction bases numbered 9, after V lost 5 bases and J lost 7 bases. Germline-derived CDR1 and CDR2 are SGHTA and FQGNSA. The CDR3, as DNA: TGTGCCAGCAGCCCAGCGGGACAGGGAGGCAACATTCAGTACTTC. Protein sequence: CASSPAGQGGNIQYF.

The chain links TRBV4-2 to TRBJ1-1; 10 bases align to TRBD1. J lost 10 bases, V lost 0 bases, and 5 bases had no gene match. Germline assignment: CDR1 LGHNA and CDR2 YNFKEQ. This CDR3 spans 14 amino acids. The CDR3 reads CASSQEGTGDLAFF. For the CDR3, the DNA is TGTGCCAGCAGCCAAGAAGGGACAGGGGATCTAGCTTTCTTT.

This clone has only a few counts. V is TRBV27 and J is TRBJ2-7; no clear D. Germline values: CDR1 MNHEY, CDR2 SMNVEV (reference sequence). Trimming removed 0 bases at V and 7 bases at J, with 16 bases between. This CDR3 spans 15 amino acids. The CDR3 DNA sequence: TGTGCCAGCAGTTTATCAAGGGCCCCCGTGCTGGAGCAGTACTTC. Translated: CASSLSRAPVLEQYF.

CDR3 sequence: CASRKDSHGTDTQYF. CDR3 coding DNA: TGTGCCAGCAGAAAGGACAGCCACGGCACAGATACGCAGTATTTT. V usage is TRBV6-5 and J usage is TRBJ2-3; tentatively, D is TRBD1 (6 bases). Trimming removed 6 bases at V and 1 base at J, with 14 bases between. The CDR3 runs 15 residues. Germline V gene data show CDR1 as MNHEY and CDR2 as SVGAGI.

The V gene is TRBV7-2, the J gene TRBJ2-7; 7 bases are shared with TRBD1. Germline CDR1 is SGHTA and CDR2 is FQGNSA. The CDR3 consists of 14 residues. V was pared by 4 bases and J by 5 bases, with 8 bases of the junction left unmatched. CDR3 region: CASSSRQGENEQYF. As DNA, the CDR3 is TGTGCCAGCAGCTCCCGGCAGGGGGAGAACGAGCAGTACTTC.